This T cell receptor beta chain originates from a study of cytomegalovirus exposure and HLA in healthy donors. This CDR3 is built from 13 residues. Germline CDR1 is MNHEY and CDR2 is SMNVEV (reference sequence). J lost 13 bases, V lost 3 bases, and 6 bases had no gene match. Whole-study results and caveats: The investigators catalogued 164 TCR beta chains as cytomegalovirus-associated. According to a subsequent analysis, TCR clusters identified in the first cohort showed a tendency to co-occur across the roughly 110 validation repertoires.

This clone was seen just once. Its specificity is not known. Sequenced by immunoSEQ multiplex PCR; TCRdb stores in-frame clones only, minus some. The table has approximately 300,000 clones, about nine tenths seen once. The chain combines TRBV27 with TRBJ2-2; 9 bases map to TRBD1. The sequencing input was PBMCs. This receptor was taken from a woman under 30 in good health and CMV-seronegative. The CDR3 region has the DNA TGTGCCAGCAGTTTCACAACAGGGGGCGGGCTGTTTTTT. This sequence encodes CASSFTTGGGLFF.